The T cell receptor beta chain under discussion was sequenced for a study of blood T cell repertoires in COVID-19. Study overall: COVID-19 samples collected from the United States, Italy and Spain covered acute and convalescent phases. PBMCs, B-cell-depleted T cells, or T cells provided the cDNA or gDNA that made up the material.

TCRdb's table, derived via immunoSEQ multiplex PCR, lists solely in-frame clones and lacks some. The sample consists of roughly 320,000 clones, around 90% of them appearing once. V was pared by 2 bases and J by 2 bases, with 4 bases of the junction left unmatched. CDR1 and CDR2 from the germline V gene are SGHRS and YFSETQ. This CDR3 is 15 amino acids long. This sequence joins TRBV5-1 and TRBJ2-1; 7 bases are a match to TRBD1. The sequence was obtained from a woman in her forties or fifties with COVID-19, enrolled during active disease. The sequenced material came from peripheral blood. The chain's CDR3 is CASSFDRVTYNEQFF. The CDR3 DNA follows: TGCGCCAGCAGCTTCGACAGGGTTACCTACAATGAGCAGTTCTTC.